These 12 T cell receptor beta chains were sequenced from one sample in a study of blood T cell repertoires in COVID-19. Profiled with immunoSEQ multiplex PCR; TCRdb holds only in-frame clones, not every one. The sample includes some 250,000 clones, roughly 88% of them seen just once. Sequenced: PBMCs or T cells enriched from blood (not recorded which). The receptor set was obtained from a woman aged 35 to 49 with acute COVID-19.

The chain links TRBV28 to TRBJ1-2; 7 nucleotides agree with TRBD1. The CDR3 is 13 amino acids. CDR1 and CDR2 from the germline V gene are MDHEN and SYDVKM. Losses at the gene ends were 5 bases for V and 2 bases for J; bases not matched to a gene: 2. In DNA form, the CDR3 reads TGTGCCAGCAGTCAACAGGGGAACTATGGCTACACCTTC. Translation: CASSQQGNYGYTF.

V is TRBV7-9 and J is TRBJ2-1; D is perhaps TRBD2 (5 bases). The CDR3 is 15 amino acids. Trimming shortened V by 4 bases and J by 0 bases, and 10 bases separated the two germline ends. Germline V gene data show CDR1 as SEHNR and CDR2 as FQNEAQ (reference sequence). CDR3 nucleotides: TGTGCCAGCAGCTCCTTAGGACTCTCCTACAATGAGCAGTTCTTC. Protein sequence: CASSSLGLSYNEQFF. Drawing the rest from reference TRBV7-9 and TRBJ2-1, the complete variable domain is DTGVSQNPRHKITKRGQNVTFRCDPISEHNRLYWYRQTLGQGPEFLTYFQNEAQLEKSRLLSDRFSAERPKGSFSTLEIQRTEQGDSAMYLCASSSLGLSYNEQFFGPGTRLTVL.

The chain couples TRBV30 to TRBJ1-1, with 7 bases that match TRBD1. Germline assignment: CDR1 GTSNPN and CDR2 SVGIG (reference sequence). This CDR3 contains 19 residues. With V trimmed by 1 base and J by 0 bases, 17 bases remained unmatched. The CDR3 region is CAWSEMEGAKRFMNTEAFF. The CDR3 nucleotides read TGTGCCTGGAGTGAAATGGAGGGGGCAAAACGTTTTATGAACACTGAAGCTTTCTTT.

The chain has TRBV3-1 (or the pseudogene TRBV3-2) and TRBJ2-1, with 10 nucleotides matching TRBD1. There are 15 residues in the CDR3. CDR1 and CDR2 (germline): LGHDT, YNNKEL (reference sequence). The V and J ends lost 3 bases and 3 bases, in that order; junction bases with no gene match: 2. The CDR3 loop is CASSQDRGFYNEQFF. In nucleotides, the CDR3 is TGTGCCAGCAGCCAGGACAGGGGGTTCTACAATGAGCAGTTCTTC.

This chain links TRBV9 with TRBJ1-1; weak D call: TRBD1 (6 bases). The CDR3 consists of 15 residues. CDR1 and CDR2 from the germline V gene are SGDLS and YYNGEE. V gave up 0 bases and J gave up 6 bases, with 15 bases separating them. CDR3 protein: CASSVVPYRDSEAFF. Written as DNA, the CDR3 is TGTGCCAGCAGCGTAGTACCCTACAGGGATTCTGAAGCTTTCTTT.

This chain uses TRBV5-1 with TRBJ2-1; D may be TRBD1 (6 bases). The germline gives CDR1 SGHRS, CDR2 YFSETQ. V lost 0 bases and J 4 bases, leaving 11 bases between the germline ends. The CDR3 extends over 15 amino acids. CDR3 nucleotide sequence: TGCGCCAGCAGCTTGGCAGGGACACCTTACAATGAGCAGTTCTTC. It translates to CASSLAGTPYNEQFF.

This clone was observed a few times. V usage is TRBV6-5 and J usage is TRBJ1-2; D perhaps matches TRBD1 (6 bases). Germline loops: CDR1 MNHEY, CDR2 SVGAGI. The CDR3 is made up of 12 amino acids. Trimming left V 6 bases short and J 8 bases short, with 13 bases between. The DNA of the CDR3 is TGTGCCAGCAGACAGGGAATCTTCGGCTACACCTTC. It specifies CASRQGIFGYTF.

The J gene is TRBJ2-7, the V gene TRBV5-1, with 9 bases matching TRBD1. Germline V CDR1 and CDR2: SGHRS, YFSETQ. The CDR3 length is 14 residues. The V gene end was trimmed by 1 base and the J gene end by 6 bases; junction bases not matched to a gene: 5. The CDR3 is CASSLQDRGSEQYF. In nucleotides, the CDR3 is TGCGCCAGCAGCTTGCAGGACAGGGGAAGCGAGCAGTACTTC.

The V and J genes are TRBV3-1 (or the pseudogene TRBV3-2) and TRBJ2-1, with TRBD2 matching 8 bases. In germline, CDR1 is LGHDT, CDR2 YNNKEL (reference sequence). V gave up 2 bases and J gave up 4 bases; unmatched junction bases: 4. The CDR3 sequence is 15 residues long. For the CDR3, the DNA is TGTGCCAGCAGCCAACTAGCGGGCAAATACAATGAGCAGTTCTTC. Protein: CASSQLAGKYNEQFF.

The chain has TRBV6-6 and TRBJ1-6, with a weak D call TRBD1 (5 bases). The V end lost 6 bases, the J end lost 9 bases, and 18 bases lay between the germline ends. Per the germline V gene, CDR1 is MNHNY and CDR2 is SVGAGI (reference sequence). This CDR3 is built from 15 residues. The CDR3 reads CASSRLQGSSSPLHF. The CDR3 region has the DNA TGTGCCAGCAGCCGCCTCCAGGGTAGTAGTTCACCCCTCCACTTT.

This chain uses TRBV29-1 with TRBJ2-1; unclear D gene. With 7 bases removed from V and 0 bases from J, the gap between germline ends came to 7 bases. CDR3 size: 12 residues. Germline assignment: CDR1 SQVTM and CDR2 ANQGSEA. The CDR3 sequence: CSAFSSYNEQFF. DNA for the CDR3: TGCAGCGCGTTTAGCTCCTACAATGAGCAGTTCTTC.

V and J are TRBV18 and TRBJ1-1; D is possibly TRBD1 (6 bases). Germline CDR1 and CDR2: KGHSH and LQKENI. The germline V and J ends were trimmed by 4 bases and 0 bases, with 9 bases remaining between them. This CDR3 region has 14 residues. CDR3 coding DNA: TGTGCCAGCTCACTACAGGGACTGAACACTGAAGCTTTCTTT. As protein: CASSLQGLNTEAFF.